One TCR beta chain is described in this entry. These data belong to a study of blood T cell repertoires in COVID-19. The overall study: Nucleic acid was either cDNA or gDNA, and it came from T cells, B-cell-depleted T cells, or PBMCs.

Authors' analysis steps: Nucleated cell number was recorded as an estimate derived from reference gene primer amplification. The assay was immunoSEQ multiplex PCR, and TCRdb's table has in-frame clones only and misses some. V and J calls and clone size come straight from that table; D and trimming were deduced from the DNA. The sample lists hundreds of thousands of clones, roughly 85% occurring once. This TCR derives from a woman between 18 and 29 years old with acute COVID-19. The sample taken for sequencing was PBMCs or T cells enriched from blood (not recorded which).

The chain's CDR3 is CASSHSPQGDYTF. In DNA form, the CDR3 reads TGCGCCAGCAGCCATTCACCCCAGGGGGACTACACCTTC. The chain has TRBV4-3 and TRBJ1-2; 7 nucleotides agree with TRBD1. Losses at the gene ends were 3 bases for V and 10 bases for J; bases not matched to a gene: 8. The CDR3 totals 13 residues. Germline lookup yields CDR1 LGHNA and CDR2 YSLEER.